Listed below are T cell receptor beta chains from one sample, sequenced in a study of T cell responses to AZD1222 COVID-19 vaccine. Here immunoSEQ multiplex PCR was the method, and the copy in TCRdb shows in-frame clones only, minus some. This table holds about 120,000 clones, 92% found once. The source material was peripheral blood, sampled on day 0 of AZD1222 vaccination. Every receptor here comes from an adult in good health. Each CDR3 is given with its conserved first and last residue. The D gene is left open where the match is weak. Clone size is given for some rows only: seen once, a few or many times, or a class if the clone is expanded.

J: TRBJ2-2
D: NA
size: NA
V: TRBV6-5
DNA: TGTGCCAGCATGGCGACATCCGACACCGGGGAGCTGTTTTTT
CDR3: CASMATSDTGELFF

J: TRBJ2-7
D: NA
size: NA
V: TRBV7-2
DNA: TGTGCCAGCAGCTTGCCTCCGCCCTACGAGCAGTACTTC
CDR3: CASSLPPPYEQYF

J: TRBJ2-7
D: TRBD1
size: NA
V: TRBV5-1
DNA: TGCGCCAGCAGCGAACGCCCGGGACAGGGGTATCAGTACTTC
CDR3: CASSERPGQGYQYF

J: TRBJ2-2
D: TRBD1
size: NA
V: TRBV7-9
DNA: TGTGCCAGCAGCCAAGGACAGGGGCGGAACACCGGGGAGCTGTTTTTT
CDR3: CASSQGQGRNTGELFF

J: TRBJ1-2
D: NA
size: few
V: TRBV7-9
DNA: TGTGCCAGCAGCCAGACAGAACTATATGGCTACACCTTC
CDR3: CASSQTELYGYTF

J: TRBJ1-1
D: NA
size: NA
V: TRBV4-3
DNA: TGCGCCAGCAGCCAAGATTCAGGGGATCTCACTGAAGCTTTCTTT
CDR3: CASSQDSGDLTEAFF

J: TRBJ2-7
D: TRBD1
size: once
V: TRBV7-9
DNA: TGTGCCAGCAGCTTAACCACCGGACAGGGGGCGAATGAGCAGTACTTC
CDR3: CASSLTTGQGANEQYF

J: TRBJ2-1
D: TRBD1
size: NA
V: TRBV7-2
DNA: TGTGCCAGCAGCTTAGACCGGCAGGGGGTCCCCTACAATGAGCAGTTCTTC
CDR3: CASSLDRQGVPYNEQFF

J: TRBJ2-1
D: TRBD1
size: NA
V: TRBV4-1
DNA: TGCGCCAGCGGAAATCCGGGACAGAGGTTGGATGAGCAGTTCTTC
CDR3: CASGNPGQRLDEQFF

J: TRBJ2-5
D: TRBD2
size: NA
V: TRBV9
DNA: TGTGCCAGCAGCGTAGGACTAGCGGTGCAAGAGACCCAGTACTTC
CDR3: CASSVGLAVQETQYF

J: TRBJ1-2
D: TRBD1
size: NA
V: TRBV19
DNA: TGTGCCAGTAGTATAGAAGGCGGGGCGGACAGGGAATATGGCTACACCTTC
CDR3: CASSIEGGADREYGYTF

J: TRBJ1-5
D: NA
size: NA
V: TRBV3-1/TRBV3-2
DNA: TGTGCCAGCAGCCACTACGAGATTAGGGTTTATAGCAATCAGCCCCAGCATTTT
CDR3: CASSHYEIRVYSNQPQHF

J: TRBJ1-3
D: NA
size: NA
V: TRBV30
DNA: TGTGCCTGGATGGGAAACACCATATATTTT
CDR3: CAWMGNTIYF

J: TRBJ2-5
D: TRBD2
size: NA
V: TRBV3-1/TRBV3-2
DNA: TGTGCCAGCAGCCAAGCTAGCGGGGGACTCCAAGAGACCCAGTACTTC
CDR3: CASSQASGGLQETQYF

J: TRBJ1-3
D: NA
size: NA
V: TRBV25-1
DNA: TGTGCCAGCAGTGAACGAGAGTGGTTCTCTGGAAACACCATATATTTT
CDR3: CASSEREWFSGNTIYF

J: TRBJ2-1
D: TRBD2
size: NA
V: TRBV24-1
DNA: TGTGCCACCAGTGGACCTACCGGGACTAGCGGCCTATTTTCCTACAATGAGCAGTTCTTC
CDR3: CATSGPTGTSGLFSYNEQFF

J: TRBJ2-1
D: NA
size: NA
V: TRBV7-9
DNA: TGTGCCAGCAGCTTAGAGGGACTCCGAAACCGGCAGTTCTTC
CDR3: CASSLEGLRNRQFF

J: TRBJ1-3
D: TRBD1
size: NA
V: TRBV5-3
DNA: TGTGCCAGAAGCTTGGTGGACAGGGAGGGAAACACCATATATTTT
CDR3: CARSLVDREGNTIYF

J: TRBJ2-1
D: TRBD2
size: NA
V: TRBV28
DNA: TGTGCCACCGAAATAGCGGGAGGCCTCAATGAGCAGTTCTTC
CDR3: CATEIAGGLNEQFF

J: TRBJ2-3
D: TRBD2
size: NA
V: TRBV7-9
DNA: TGTGCCATCTCAACTCTAGCGGCAGATACGCAGTATTTT
CDR3: CAISTLAADTQYF

J: TRBJ2-2
D: TRBD1
size: NA
V: TRBV19
DNA: TGTGCCAGTAGTATCCCCGGGACAGGGTGGTCCGGGGAGCTGTTTTTT
CDR3: CASSIPGTGWSGELFF

J: TRBJ1-2
D: NA
size: NA
V: TRBV7-9
DNA: TGTGCCAGCAGCTTAATGGCAGCATCTAACTATGGCTACACCTTC
CDR3: CASSLMAASNYGYTF

J: TRBJ2-3
D: TRBD2
size: NA
V: TRBV7-9
DNA: TGTGCCAGCAGTCCCACTTCTAGCGGGGGGTACACAGATACGCAGTATTTT
CDR3: CASSPTSSGGYTDTQYF

J: TRBJ2-3
D: NA
size: NA
V: TRBV4-3
DNA: TGCGCCAGCAGCCAAGGAGGCGGCACAGATACGCAGTATTTT
CDR3: CASSQGGGTDTQYF

J: TRBJ2-5
D: NA
size: NA
V: TRBV29-1
DNA: TGCAGCGTTGAACGGCAGCAAGAGACCCAGTACTTC
CDR3: CSVERQQETQYF

J: TRBJ2-1
D: NA
size: NA
V: TRBV5-1
DNA: TGCGCCAGCAGCTTGAACTACAATGAGCAGTTCTTC
CDR3: CASSLNYNEQFF

J: TRBJ2-6
D: NA
size: NA
V: TRBV4-3
DNA: TGCGCCAGCAGCCAAGATTGGGCGGGACGGAGCTCTGGGGCCAACGTCCTGACTTTC
CDR3: CASSQDWAGRSSGANVLTF

J: TRBJ1-5
D: NA
size: NA
V: TRBV11-2
DNA: TGTGCCAGCAGCACCCGAGACAATCAGCCCCAGCATTTT
CDR3: CASSTRDNQPQHF

J: TRBJ1-4
D: NA
size: NA
V: TRBV12-3/TRBV12-4
DNA: TGTGCCAGCGCCTGGGGGGCTAATGAAAAACTGTTTTTT
CDR3: CASAWGANEKLFF

J: TRBJ1-6
D: TRBD1
size: NA
V: TRBV2
DNA: TGTGCCAGCAGTCGAGACAGGGTTCCCTCCTATAATTCACCCCTCCACTTT
CDR3: CASSRDRVPSYNSPLHF

J: TRBJ1-5
D: NA
size: NA
V: TRBV7-9
DNA: TGTGCCAGCAGCCCTCCAGGGGTTCAGCCCCAGCATTTT
CDR3: CASSPPGVQPQHF

J: TRBJ2-7
D: NA
size: NA
V: TRBV4-1
DNA: TGCGCCAGCAGCCTTAGGGGGATGACCTACGAGCAGTACTTC
CDR3: CASSLRGMTYEQYF

J: TRBJ1-6
D: NA
size: NA
V: TRBV4-3
DNA: TGCGCCAGCAGCCAATACCGTGGAACCTATAATTCACCCCTCCACTTT
CDR3: CASSQYRGTYNSPLHF

J: TRBJ1-5
D: NA
size: NA
V: TRBV5-6
DNA: TGTGCCAGCAGCTCAGGGTTGGGGTCGGATCAGCCCCAGCATTTT
CDR3: CASSSGLGSDQPQHF

J: TRBJ2-1
D: TRBD2
size: few
V: TRBV15
DNA: TGTGCCACCAGCAGAGCGGGAGCCGGGACTAGCCAGAATGAGCAGTTCTTC
CDR3: CATSRAGAGTSQNEQFF

J: TRBJ2-2
D: TRBD2
size: NA
V: TRBV4-3
DNA: TGCGCCAGCAGCCAAGTGTTGTTCTGGACTAGACCCACCGGGGAGCTGTTTTTT
CDR3: CASSQVLFWTRPTGELFF

J: TRBJ2-1
D: NA
size: NA
V: TRBV7-9
DNA: TGTGCCAGCAGCTTAGCTTGGAGGATGGAGGTCTCCTACAATGAGCAGTTCTTC
CDR3: CASSLAWRMEVSYNEQFF

J: TRBJ2-2
D: NA
size: NA
V: TRBV5-5
DNA: TGTGCCAGCAGTCCCAGGACGGATACAAACACCGGGGAGCTGTTTTTT
CDR3: CASSPRTDTNTGELFF

J: TRBJ2-1
D: TRBD2
size: NA
V: TRBV5-1
DNA: TGCGCCAGCAGCCCGGCGGGGGGGCCGAATGAGCAGTTCTTC
CDR3: CASSPAGGPNEQFF

J: TRBJ2-5
D: TRBD2
size: NA
V: TRBV10-3
DNA: TGTGCCATCAGTGAGTCACACTTGACTAGCGGGGGGGCCGAGGAGACCCAGTACTTC
CDR3: CAISESHLTSGGAEETQYF

J: TRBJ1-2
D: TRBD1
size: NA
V: TRBV28
DNA: TGTGCCTGCCTCCGTTGGACAGGGGGCCGTGGCTACACCTTC
CDR3: CACLRWTGGRGYTF

J: TRBJ1-2
D: NA
size: NA
V: TRBV3-1/TRBV3-2
DNA: TGTGCCAGCAGCCAAGGAAGTAGACAGCGAGGTGGCTACACCTTC
CDR3: CASSQGSRQRGGYTF

J: TRBJ2-1
D: TRBD1
size: NA
V: TRBV6-2/TRBV6-3
DNA: TGTGCCAGCAGTTACGGGACGGACAGGTCCAATGAGCAGTTCTTC
CDR3: CASSYGTDRSNEQFF

J: TRBJ2-5
D: NA
size: once
V: TRBV11-2
DNA: TGTGCCAGCAGCCCCCACCGCGAGATGATCCAGACCCAGTACTTC
CDR3: CASSPHREMIQTQYF